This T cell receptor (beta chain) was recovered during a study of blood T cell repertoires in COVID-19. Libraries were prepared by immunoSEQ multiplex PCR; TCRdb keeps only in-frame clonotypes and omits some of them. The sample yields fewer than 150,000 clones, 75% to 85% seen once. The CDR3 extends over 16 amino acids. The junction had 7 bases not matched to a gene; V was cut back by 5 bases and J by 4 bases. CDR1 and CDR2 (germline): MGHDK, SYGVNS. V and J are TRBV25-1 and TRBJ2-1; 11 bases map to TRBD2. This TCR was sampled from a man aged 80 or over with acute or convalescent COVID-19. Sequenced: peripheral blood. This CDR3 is CASSLTSGGAYNEQFF. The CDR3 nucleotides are TGTGCCAGCAGTCTAACTAGCGGGGGTGCTTACAATGAGCAGTTCTTC.